Below are 13 T cell receptor beta chains sequenced from a single sample in a study of early T cells in non-severe SARS-CoV-2 infection. TCRdb re-called the 5' RACE reads through MiXCR, storing one row per CDR3 protein. This sample has about 64,000 distinct CDR3 sequences; around 12% occur once, and the top ten carry over 1.3%. Source: whole blood, taken at baseline. Receptor source: an adult who was a healthcare worker with PCR-confirmed SARS-CoV-2 infection or an uninfected control (not recorded which).

The rearrangement links TRBV28 to TRBJ1-2; 7 bases are a match to TRBD1. The V segment lost 5 bases and the J segment 7 bases; nucleotides outside the gene matches: 10. Germline V gene lookup returns CDR1 MDHEN and CDR2 SYDVKM. The CDR3 totals 14 residues. In nucleotides, the CDR3 is TGTGCCAGCAGTACAGCCACAGGGGCCCCTGGCTACACCTTC. It translates to CASSTATGAPGYTF.

This clonotype showed up just a few times. This chain connects TRBV5-4 to TRBJ1-6; possible D gene TRBD1, 5 bases. V lost 4 bases and J 6 bases, leaving 20 bases between the germline ends. This CDR3 region has 17 residues. Germline CDR1 SGHNT, CDR2 YYREEE (reference sequence). CDR3 residues: CASSVTGTSTVNSPLHF. The DNA for the CDR3 is TGTGCCAGCAGCGTAACCGGGACGTCGACCGTTAATTCACCCCTCCACTTT.

The gene calls are TRBV28 and TRBJ2-3, with 9 nucleotides matching TRBD1. V lost 7 bases and J lost 5; bases outside the gene matches: 13. Germline V lookup: CDR1 MDHEN, CDR2 SYDVKM. The length of the CDR3 is 16 residues. CDR3 protein: CASTSPPGQGRDTQYF. The DNA of the CDR3 is TGTGCCAGCACCTCACCCCCGGGACAGGGAAGAGATACGCAGTATTTT.

This chain uses TRBV3-1 with TRBJ1-2; 7 bases line up with TRBD1. The CDR3 has 15 residues. V shed 1 base, J shed 2 bases, and the junction held 4 bases outside the gene matches. Germline V CDR1 and CDR2: LGHDT, YNNKEL (reference sequence). Written as DNA, the CDR3 is TGTGCCAGCAGCCAAGGCCAAGGGGGCAACTATGGCTACACCTTC. Its translation is CASSQGQGGNYGYTF.

The V and J genes are TRBV6-2 or TRBV6-3 and TRBJ2-1; D possibly uses TRBD1 or TRBD2 (5 bases each). V lost 2 bases and J lost 5, with 13 bases in between. In germline, CDR1 is MNHEY, CDR2 SVGEGT. This CDR3 is built from 15 residues. DNA for the CDR3: TGTGCCAGCAGTTACCCGGGACGGCTGAACAATGAGCAGTTCTTC. Translation gives CASSYPGRLNNEQFF.

J is TRBJ2-7 and V is TRBV7-2; TRBD2 might be the D (6 bases). Germline CDR1 and CDR2: SGHTA and FQGNSA. The V and J ends lost 1 base and 7 bases respectively, with 20 bases between them. The CDR3 runs to 16 residues. The CDR3 sequence is CASSLDPSRWAGEQYF. CDR3 in DNA: TGTGCCAGCAGCTTAGATCCCTCTCGTTGGGCGGGGGAGCAGTACTTC.

This clonotype occurred a few times. The chain joins TRBV5-1 to TRBJ1-3, with D perhaps matching TRBD1 (5 bases). Trimming cost V 3 bases and J 0 bases, with 10 bases left between them. This CDR3 has 15 residues. CDR1 and CDR2 from the germline V gene are SGHRS and YFSETQ. DNA of the CDR3: TGCGCCAGCAGCTCGGACACTTCCTCTGGAAACACCATATATTTT. Translation: CASSSDTSSGNTIYF.

This clonotype was seen a few times. The V gene is TRBV5-1, the J gene TRBJ2-4, with 15 bases identical to TRBD2. V lost 4 bases to trimming and J lost 3 bases; unmatched junction nucleotides: 8. Germline-derived CDR1 and CDR2 are SGHRS and YFSETQ. There are 18 residues in the CDR3. CDR3 in DNA: TGCGCCAGCAGCGGAGGACTAGCGGGAGGGCCGGGCAAAAACATTCAGTACTTC. Translation gives CASSGGLAGGPGKNIQYF. Looking up the rest from reference TRBV5-1 and TRBJ2-4 gives the full variable domain: KAGVTQTPRYLIKTRGQQVTLSCSPISGHRSVSWYQQTPGQGLQFLFEYFSETQRNKGNFPGRFSGRQFSNSRSEMNVSTLELGDSALYLCASSGGLAGGPGKNIQYFGAGTRLSVL.

This clonotype is labeled medium-sized. The V and J genes are TRBV6-4 and TRBJ2-2, with D hard to call. Germline V gene lookup returns CDR1 MRHNA and CDR2 SNTAGT. V lost 3 bases and J 5 bases, leaving 7 bases between the germline ends. This CDR3 has 13 amino acids. The CDR3: CASSETVTGELFF. Written as DNA, the CDR3 is TGTGCCAGCAGTGAAACTGTTACCGGGGAGCTGTTTTTT.

V and J are TRBV7-9 and TRBJ2-7, with D possibly called TRBD1 or TRBD2 (7 bases each). Trimming took 8 bases from V and 9 from J, leaving 17 bases between them. The germline CDR1 and CDR2 sequences are SEHNR and FQNEAQ (reference sequence). This CDR3 is 12 amino acids long. The DNA for the CDR3 is TGTGCCAGCCAGCGGGACAGCGGCTCGCAGTACTTC. Translation: CASQRDSGSQYF.

V gene TRBV10-2 combines with J gene TRBJ1-4, with D unclear. Germline CDR1 reads WSHSY; CDR2 reads SAAADI. The CDR3 is 14 residues long. Trimming removed 4 bases at V and 5 bases at J, with 11 bases between. The chain's CDR3 is CASSARRPNEKLFF. For the CDR3, the DNA is TGCGCCAGCAGTGCCCGCCGGCCCAATGAAAAACTGTTTTTT.

The J gene is TRBJ2-1, the V gene TRBV5-6; tentative D call: TRBD2 (7 bases). The V end lost 2 bases, the J end lost 8 bases, and 17 bases lay between the germline ends. The CDR3 is 15 residues long. Germline V gene lookup returns CDR1 SGHDT and CDR2 YYEEEE. CDR3 sequence reads: CASSFGLGGPHEQFF. CDR3 nucleotides: TGTGCCAGCAGCTTTGGACTAGGGGGTCCCCATGAGCAGTTCTTC.

This clonotype was counted only a few times. The rearrangement uses TRBV28 and TRBJ2-4; maybe TRBD1 (6 bases). CDR3 length: 14 residues. V was pared by 5 bases and J by 4 bases, with 12 bases between. Germline loops: CDR1 MDHEN, CDR2 SYDVKM. CDR3 loop: CASSPYRVKNIQYF. CDR3 sequence (DNA): TGTGCCAGCAGTCCTTACAGGGTGAAAAACATTCAGTACTTC.